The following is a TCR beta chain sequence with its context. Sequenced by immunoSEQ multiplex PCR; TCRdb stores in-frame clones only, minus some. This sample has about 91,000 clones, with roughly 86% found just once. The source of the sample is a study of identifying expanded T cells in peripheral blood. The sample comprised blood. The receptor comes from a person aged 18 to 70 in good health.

CDR3 nucleotides: TGTGCCAGCAGTGCCACCGGGACCCGGGACAACCAAGAGACCCAGTACTTC. This translates into CASSATGTRDNQETQYF. This chain connects TRBV25-1 to TRBJ2-5; weak D call: TRBD1 (6 bases). The CDR3 runs to 17 residues. Germline CDR1 reads MGHDK; CDR2 reads SYGVNS. Trimming cost V 4 bases and J 0 bases, with 18 bases left between them.